This T cell receptor (beta chain) appears in the sequencing data of a study of identical twins. Whole-study results and caveats: An excess of low generation probability was shown by twin-shared out-of-frame alpha sequences. Cross-sectional statistics underpinned the conclusions; the same donors were not followed.

Unique molecular identifiers were present on the cDNA, and a universal primer site came from template switching. TCRdb itself ran the 5' RACE reads through MiXCR, one entry per CDR3 protein. The table lists 1.5 million or so distinct CDR3 sequences, under 35% of them singletons. A note on this clonotype: The antigen remains unidentified.

There are 16 residues in the CDR3. Trimming pared 0 bases from V and 0 bases from J, leaving 11 bases between. Germline V gene lookup returns CDR1 SGDLS and CDR2 YYNGEE. The clonotype originates from a newborn girl in good health. The sample consisted of cord blood. V usage is TRBV9 and J usage is TRBJ2-3; D is ambiguous. CDR3 sequence (DNA): TGTGCCAGCAGCGTAGCTTGGGCCCCCAGCACAGATACGCAGTATTTT. This codes for CASSVAWAPSTDTQYF.